The present entry profiles one TCR beta chain with its context. Its antigen is still unknown. Base qualities are missing; no much larger clone stands one base away. Receptor amplification or capture employed the immunoSEQ multiplex PCR assay. Turning to the authors' computational methods: A statistical classification framework was built for diagnosing cytomegalovirus status from the catalog of TCR beta chain sequences. TCRdb holds this immuneACCESS table with in-frame rearrangements only. Some clones are missing; in checked studies, unresolved V genes explain under half, and the rest has no known cause. The D gene and trimming were derived from the DNA, and the V and J assignments and clone size from that table. This sample gives around 150,000 clones in total; about 91% of them show up just once. Of the sample, approximately 7.5% is held by the ten largest clones. This entry belongs to a study of cytomegalovirus exposure and HLA in healthy donors (dated by TCRdb to about 2017). Turning to the overall study: A later analysis indicated that the 130 or so validation repertoires were generated on the platform also employed for the roughly 730 repertoires of the first cohort. The study aimed to test whether signatures of past pathogen exposure could be identified by cataloging public T cell receptors. Besides the first cohort of some 670 subjects, a separate validation cohort made up of 120 different subjects was used. To predict cytomegalovirus infection status, the study combined high-throughput TCR immunosequencing, statistical association of individual TCRs with disease status, and machine learning.

What the work shows at the level of the full study, not this receptor alone: Most TCR sequences were observed very rarely across donors, whereas some public TCRs were present in many individuals. The authors suggested that the approach could potentially be extended to other disease states and immunological phenotypes. Of the cluster scores, 90% to 95% were above 0 in a later analysis, which found that TCRs clustered in the first cohort also tended to co-occur in the 95 to 150 validation repertoires. The study listed around 160 TCR beta chains as associated with cytomegalovirus. In vitro tests confirmed that a few of the cytomegalovirus-associated TCR beta chains recognize cytomegalovirus antigens. Cytomegalovirus status was reported to be diagnosed by the classifier with high specificity and sensitivity in both the original and validation cohorts. A later analysis lacked HLA typing for the validation cohort, so it scored co-occurrence in that cohort across all 120 or so repertoires.

The donors belonged to the validation cohort of over a hundred subjects, which was separate from the approximately 680-subject first cohort. Per the germline V gene, SGHDN is the CDR1 and FVKESK is the CDR2. The CDR3, cysteine through phenylalanine, is 15 amino acids long. Only the CDR3 portion is preserved as DNA: 45 bases, with reading frame beginning at the first base. The germline V and J ends show losses of 1 base and 5 bases respectively, and no gene match explains 7 bases of the junction. The sequencing input was PBMCs. This TCR was recovered from a woman between 18 and 29 years old in good health and CMV-seropositive. Rearrangement joined TRBV14 to TRBJ1-1, and TRBD1 matches 7 of the central bases. CDR3 loop: CASSQVEGGRTEAFF. Here is the DNA: TGTGCCAGCAGCCAAGTTGAAGGGGGCCGTACTGAAGCTTTCTTT.